The rows below give T cell receptor beta chains drawn from one sample of a study of Graves' ophthalmopathy and Graves' hyperthyroidism. Via MiXCR, TCRdb re-called the multiplex PCR reads, giving one row per CDR3 protein. The data hold more than 1,000,000 distinct CDR3 sequences, with less than 45% observed a single time. Material: peripheral blood or thyroid tissue (not recorded which). These receptors all stem from an adult man with Graves' hyperthyroidism. CDR3s include the opening cysteine and the closing phenylalanine or tryptophan. A D gene is named only where the DNA matches it firmly. Size is omitted from some rows. Given values are once, few, many or a class for expanded clones.

V	size	J	D	CDR3	DNA
TRBV7-9	.	TRBJ1-1	.	CASSWGLRDFGSEAFF	TGTGCCAGCAGCTGGGGTTTAAGGGACTTCGGGTCTGAAGCTTTCTTT
TRBV11-1	once	TRBJ1-5	.	CDSSFYICSAPAGGKENQPQHF	.
TRBV10-3	many	TRBJ1-4	.	CAIKGDNEKLFF	TGTGCCATCAAAGGCGATAATGAAAAACTGTTTTTT
TRBV7-9	.	TRBJ2-5	.	CASSTGRRERDGETQYF	TGTGCCAGCAGCACAGGGAGGAGAGAGCGGGACGGAGAGACCCAGTACTTC
TRBV24-1	few	TRBJ2-3	.	CATSDVAGRDTQYF	TGTGCCACCAGTGATGTGGCAGGGAGAGATACGCAGTATTTT
TRBV20-1	.	TRBJ1-2	.	CSAARLQDGYTF	TGCAGTGCAGCCCGTCTTCAGGATGGCTACACCTTC
TRBV29-1	once	TRBJ1-5	.	CSVDTGTLNQPQHF	TGCAGCGTTGATACCGGGACATTAAATCAGCCCCAGCATTTT
TRBV7-9	.	TRBJ2-3	.	CASTPSTDTQYF	TGTGCCAGCACTCCGAGCACAGATACGCAGTATTTT
TRBV4-3	.	TRBJ1-6	.	CASSQVELINSPLHF	TGCGCCAGCAGCCAAGTTGAACTGATCAATTCACCCCTCCACTTT
TRBV25-1	many	TRBJ2-7	TRBD1	CASSEYGTEKAYEQYF	TGTGCCAGCAGTGAATACGGGACAGAAAAAGCATACGAGCAGTACTTC
TRBV7-2	.	TRBJ2-1	.	CASRGYNEQFF	TGTGCCAGCAGGGGGTACAATGAGCAGTTCTTC
TRBV7-9	many	TRBJ1-2	.	CASSPPGRYGYTF	TGTGCCAGCAGCCCCCCAGGCCGCTATGGCTACACCTTC
TRBV4-3	many	TRBJ1-1	.	CASSQQPGTEAFF	TGCGCCAGCAGCCAACAACCAGGGACTGAAGCTTTCTTT
TRBV20-1	many	TRBJ1-1	.	CSARGSSEAFF	TGCAGTGCTAGAGGGTCTAGTGAAGCTTTCTTT
TRBV25-1	.	TRBJ2-7	TRBD2	CASRGLAGGPGDEQYF	TGTGCCAGCAGGGGACTAGCGGGAGGGCCGGGGGACGAGCAGTACTTC
TRBV10-3	.	TRBJ1-2	.	CAISARAQLGYTF	TGTGCCATCAGTGCTAGGGCCCAGTTAGGCTACACCTTC
TRBV13	.	TRBJ2-7	TRBD1	CASSRGLGTGGGEQYF	TGCGCCAGCAGCCGCGGCCTCGGGACAGGGGGCGGCGAGCAGTACTTC
TRBV25-1	.	TRBJ1-2	TRBD1	CATNQAPRQGGYYGYTF	TGTGCCACCAACCAGGCTCCTAGACAGGGGGGATATTATGGCTACACCTTC
TRBV25-1	few	TRBJ2-5	.	CASGGKETQYF	TGTGCCAGCGGGGGGAAAGAGACCCAGTACTTC
TRBV13	many	TRBJ2-7	TRBD2	CASNEGLADEQYF	TGTGCCAGCAACGAGGGACTAGCCGACGAGCAGTACTTC
TRBV20-1	many	TRBJ2-7	.	CSARDGRGPTYEQYF	TGCAGTGCTAGAGATGGGCGGGGGCCCACCTACGAGCAGTACTTC
TRBV5-6	.	TRBJ2-5	.	CASSFPGPVVETQYF	TGTGCCAGCAGCTTCCCGGGGCCAGTGGTAGAGACCCAGTACTTC
TRBV12-3/TRBV12-4	.	TRBJ2-7	.	CASSSGPPWSEQYF	TGTGCCAGCAGTTCAGGGCCCCCGTGGAGCGAGCAGTACTTC
TRBV20-1	.	TRBJ1-2	.	CSARDRVINYGYTF	TGCAGTGCTAGAGATCGGGTTATTAACTATGGCTACACCTTC
TRBV2	many	TRBJ1-1	.	CASSTRGADTEAFF	TGTGCCAGCAGCACCAGGGGAGCGGACACTGAAGCTTTCTTT
TRBV20-1	many	TRBJ1-4	TRBD1	CSARDRQGGEKLFF	TGCAGTGCTAGAGACCGACAGGGGGGTGAAAAACTGTTTTTT
TRBV7-9	many	TRBJ1-2	.	CASSRGPINYGYTF	TGTGCCAGCAGCCGGGGACCAATTAACTATGGCTACACCTTC
TRBV10-3	many	TRBJ2-7	TRBD2	CAISESRRGGDAYEQYF	TGTGCCATCAGTGAGTCGAGACGGGGGGGCGACGCCTACGAGCAGTACTTC
TRBV20-1	many	TRBJ2-5	TRBD2	CSARLAGVWETQYF	TGCAGTGCTAGACTAGCGGGAGTTTGGGAGACCCAGTACTTC
TRBV7-9	.	TRBJ1-2	.	CASSSEDGYTF	TGTGCCAGCAGCTCGGAAGATGGCTACACCTTC
TRBV10-3	many	TRBJ1-2	TRBD1	CAISDPGGATYGYTF	TGTGCCATCAGTGACCCAGGGGGCGCGACCTATGGCTACACCTTC
TRBV5-1	.	TRBJ1-4	.	CASSPGGSPTNEKLFF	TGCGCCAGCAGCCCGGGGGGGAGCCCAACTAATGAAAAACTGTTTTTT
TRBV19	.	TRBJ2-7	.	CASSIFGSYEQYF	TGTGCCAGTAGTATTTTCGGATCCTACGAGCAGTACTTC
TRBV2	few	TRBJ2-7	.	CASRDITRGNF	TGTGCCAGCAGGGACATCACCCGCGGGAACTTC
TRBV10-2	.	TRBJ1-2	.	CASSEPDSHGYTF	TGCGCCAGCAGTGAGCCGGACAGCCATGGCTACACCTTC
TRBV3-1	.	TRBJ1-6	.	CASSQVRFDSPLHF	TGTGCCAGCAGCCAAGTGAGGTTTGATTCACCCCTCCACTTT
TRBV20-1	many	TRBJ2-5	TRBD2	CSPRGGRPQETQYF	TGCAGTCCGCGGGGCGGGAGGCCGCAGGAGACCCAGTACTTC
TRBV2	many	TRBJ2-7	TRBD1	CASSRTGNPYEQYF	TGTGCCAGCAGCCGGACAGGGAATCCCTACGAGCAGTACTTC
TRBV9	many	TRBJ1-6	.	CASSVDGQYNSPLHF	TGTGCCAGCAGCGTAGACGGACAGTATAATTCACCCCTCCACTTT
TRBV7-2	few	TRBJ2-5	.	CASSVAGVGETQYF	TGTGCCAGCAGCGTTGCTGGGGTCGGGGAGACCCAGTACTTC
TRBV20-1	many	TRBJ2-7	.	CSARAGPGGEQYF	TGCAGTGCTAGAGCGGGCCCCGGGGGCGAGCAGTACTTC
TRBV10-3	many	TRBJ1-3	.	CAISAGETGNTIYF	TGTGCCATCAGTGCCGGGGAAACTGGAAACACCATATATTTT
TRBV5-1	few	TRBJ2-7	.	CASSFYWTGYEQYF	TGCGCCAGCAGCTTCTATTGGACTGGTTACGAGCAGTACTTC
TRBV6-5	few	TRBJ2-7	.	CASRLQGSSYEQYF	TGTGCCAGCAGACTACAGGGTTCGTCCTACGAGCAGTACTTC
TRBV7-8	.	TRBJ1-6	.	CASSLAGRINSPLHF	TGTGCCAGCAGCTTAGCTGGACGGATTAATTCACCCCTCCACTTT